The 3 T cell receptor beta chains given below trace back to one sample, sequenced in a study of blood T cells in healthy people across ages. Next came a second PCR, run for roughly 6 to 11 cycles, which used a sample-barcoded 5' primer along with a J-beta primer mix. TCRdb redid the calling of the 5' RACE reads with MiXCR, one entry per CDR3 protein. The sample has around 700,000 distinct CDR3 sequences, roughly 25% seen once; the top ten hold roughly a tenth. The same specimen was also included in a second study, on T cells of mothers and their children.

Sequencing used blood. The receptors were gathered from a boy younger than 18 in good health.

This clonotype showed up just a few times. V is TRBV7-8 and J is TRBJ2-1, with a possible D match to TRBD1 (5 bases). The CDR3 has 15 amino acids. Germline-derived CDR1 and CDR2 are SGHVS and FQNEAQ. Trimming took off 1 base at V and 2 bases at J, with 9 bases between the two ends. CDR3 residues: CASSLVDMTYNEQFF. The CDR3 coding sequence is TGTGCCAGCAGCTTAGTGGACATGACCTACAATGAGCAGTTCTTC.

This clonotype occurred a few times. V is TRBV2 and J is TRBJ1-2; D is unclear. V lost 7 bases to trimming and J lost 8 bases, with 14 bases between them. Germline CDR1 and CDR2: SNHLY and FYNNEI. The CDR3 covers 12 residues. The CDR3 loop is CASMGLSGGYTF. The CDR3 DNA reads as TGTGCCAGCATGGGCCTCTCGGGGGGCTACACCTTC.

This clonotype showed up just a few times. The V call is TRBV7-6, the J call TRBJ2-7; 8 bases match TRBD2. This CDR3 region has 18 residues. V trimming: 0 bases; J trimming: 6 bases; junction bases outside the gene matches: 16. The germline V gene encodes CDR1 SGHVS and CDR2 FNYEAQ. CDR3 nucleotide sequence: TGTGCCAGCAGCTTAGCGGGGCTGGCGGGGGGTTCCGGATCCGAGCAGTACTTC. It specifies CASSLAGLAGGSGSEQYF.